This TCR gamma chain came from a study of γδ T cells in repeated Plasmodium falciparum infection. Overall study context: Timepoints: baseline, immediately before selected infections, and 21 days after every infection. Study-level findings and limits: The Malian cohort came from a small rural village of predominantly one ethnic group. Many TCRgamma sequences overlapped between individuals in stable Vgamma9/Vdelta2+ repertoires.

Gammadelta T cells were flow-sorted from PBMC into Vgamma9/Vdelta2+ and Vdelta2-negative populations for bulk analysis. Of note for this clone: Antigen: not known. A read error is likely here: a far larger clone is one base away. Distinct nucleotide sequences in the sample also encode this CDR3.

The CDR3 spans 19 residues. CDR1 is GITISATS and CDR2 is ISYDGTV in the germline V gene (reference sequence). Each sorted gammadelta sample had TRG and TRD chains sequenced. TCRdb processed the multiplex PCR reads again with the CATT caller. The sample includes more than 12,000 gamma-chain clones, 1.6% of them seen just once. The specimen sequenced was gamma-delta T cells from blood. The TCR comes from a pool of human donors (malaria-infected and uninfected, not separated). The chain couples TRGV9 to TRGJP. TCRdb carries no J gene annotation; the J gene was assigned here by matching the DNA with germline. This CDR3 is CALWEVHRPQELGKKIKVF. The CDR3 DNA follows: TGTGCCTTATGGGAGGTGCATCGCCCTCAAGAGTTGGGCAAAAAAATCAAGGTATTT.